This TCR beta chain appears in the sequencing data of a study of blood T cell repertoires in COVID-19. J gave up 5 bases and V 1 base, and 9 bases lay outside the gene matches. Per the germline V gene, CDR1 is SGHRS and CDR2 is YFSETQ. CDR3 size: 16 residues. Self-reported history from a screening survey and questionnaire set each donor's cohort. Only in-frame clones appear in the TCRdb table, and some are missing; sequencing was by immunoSEQ multiplex PCR. Of roughly 190,000 clones in the sample, roughly 82% are singletons; the top ten hold about 12%. Material: PBMCs or T cells enriched from blood (not recorded which). The chain carries TRBV5-1 and TRBJ2-1; 7 nucleotides agree with TRBD2. The receptor was isolated from a man aged 40-55 years who had recovered from COVID-19. DNA for the CDR3: TGCGCCAGCAGCTTGAAGGGGTCTAGCGGAGACAATGAGCAGTTCTTC. Translating it yields CASSLKGSSGDNEQFF.